The rows below give T cell receptor beta chains drawn from one sample of a study of shared T cell receptors in the human thymus. TCRdb's table, derived via immunoSEQ multiplex PCR, lists solely in-frame clones and lacks some. The data show hundreds of thousands of clones, with roughly 88% seen just once and approximately 0.011% held by the top ten. These data also formed part of another study, on human thymus T cells.

Sequencing used thymocytes. The source is a boy under two years old with a congenital heart defect. CDR3s include the opening cysteine and the closing phenylalanine or tryptophan. The D gene is left open where the match is weak. A row's size may be missing; if present it is once, few, many or a size class.

v_call	clone_size	j_call	d_call	cdr3_nt	cdr3_aa
TRBV6-5	NA	TRBJ1-1	TRBD1	TGTGCCAGCAGTTACGACAGGGGGCACACTGAAGCTTTCTTT	CASSYDRGHTEAFF
TRBV5-4	NA	TRBJ2-1	TRBD2	TGTGCCAGCAGCTTGTACCCCCCGGCGGGAGGAAGGTATGAGCAGTTCTTC	CASSLYPPAGGRYEQFF
TRBV27	NA	TRBJ2-3	NA	TGTGCCAGCTCAGGGGGCGGGAGGGCCAGAGCAGATACGCAGTATTTT	CASSGGGRARADTQYF
TRBV19	NA	TRBJ1-1	NA	TGTGCCAGTAGTATAGGGACAGAGATGAACACTGAAGCTTTCTTT	CASSIGTEMNTEAFF
TRBV6-1	NA	TRBJ2-5	TRBD2	TGTGCCAGCAGTGAACCCGACGGACTAGCGGGAGGATGTGAGACCCAGTACTTC	CASSEPDGLAGGCETQYF
TRBV6-1	NA	TRBJ1-2	NA	TGTGCCAGCAGCCGCCACAGGGCGTATCGTGGCTACACCTTC	CASSRHRAYRGYTF
TRBV18	NA	TRBJ1-5	TRBD1	TGTGCCAGCTCAGGGGGACAGGGAGGGCATCAGCCCCAGCATTTT	CASSGGQGGHQPQHF
TRBV28	NA	TRBJ2-7	NA	TGTGCCAGCAGCGGTGGACAGCCTAAATACGAGCAGTACTTC	CASSGGQPKYEQYF
TRBV27	NA	TRBJ1-2	TRBD1	TGTGCCAGCTCCCCTCTACGCCCAGGGGGAGTCTATGGCTACACCTTC	CASSPLRPGGVYGYTF
TRBV29-1	NA	TRBJ2-5	NA	TGCAGCGTTGTAAGAATAGCGCGTCGGAACGTCTACCAAGAGACCCAGTACTTC	CSVVRIARRNVYQETQYF
TRBV28	NA	TRBJ2-7	TRBD2	TGTGCCAGCAGTTTGCGACCGGGACTAGCGGGAAATATCGGAACCTACGAGCAGTACTTC	CASSLRPGLAGNIGTYEQYF
TRBV19	NA	TRBJ1-5	NA	TGTGCCAGTAGAGGGAACAGGGTTAATCAGCCCCAGCATTTT	CASRGNRVNQPQHF
TRBV11-2	once	TRBJ2-5	TRBD2	TGTGCCAGCACCGAGCGGGGACGGGAGACCCAGTACTTC	CASTERGRETQYF
TRBV30	once	TRBJ2-3	TRBD2	TGTGCCTGGAGACGGAGCCTGGCGACTAGCGGGGGGGGAGATACGCAGTATTTT	CAWRRSLATSGGGDTQYF
TRBV11-3	NA	TRBJ2-3	NA	TGTGCCAGCAGCTTAGGCGGGGACCTCACCCTAATAAGCACAGATACGCAGTATTTT	CASSLGGDLTLISTDTQYF
TRBV6-4	NA	TRBJ2-1	TRBD2	TGTGCCAGCAGTGACTCTAGAGGGACTAGCGGGAGGTACAATGAGCAGTTCTTC	CASSDSRGTSGRYNEQFF
TRBV5-4	NA	TRBJ2-7	TRBD1	TGTGCCAGCAGCGCCAGGGGGCCCGAGTCCCCATACGAGCAGTACTTC	CASSARGPESPYEQYF
TRBV28	once	TRBJ1-5	NA	TGTGCCAGCAGTGAATTGGGGCCGGGGCCCCAGCATTTT	CASSELGPGPQHF
TRBV19	NA	TRBJ2-1	TRBD2	TGTGCCAGTAGTCCCAGACTAGCGCCTGACTCCTACAATGAGCAGTTCTTC	CASSPRLAPDSYNEQFF
TRBV5-8	NA	TRBJ2-2	NA	TGTGCCAGCAGCTTGTCTCAGGTGGAGGACGGGGAGCTGTTTTTT	CASSLSQVEDGELFF
TRBV4-2	NA	TRBJ2-1	NA	TGTGCCAGCAGCCAAGAAACAGGAGGAGGGAGCAATGAGCAGTTCTTC	CASSQETGGGSNEQFF
TRBV27	NA	TRBJ2-1	TRBD1	TGTGCCAGCAGTTTATCGCCACAGGGGGATTACAATGAGCAGTTCTTC	CASSLSPQGDYNEQFF
TRBV18	NA	TRBJ1-1	TRBD1	TGTGCCAGCTCACGCAGACAGGGGGCGACGGTTGCTGAAGCTTTCTTT	CASSRRQGATVAEAFF
TRBV18	NA	TRBJ2-7	TRBD2	TGTGCCAGCTCTCTAGTCCCGGGAGTCCGGCGGCGGGAGGTTTCCTACGAGCAGTACTTC	CASSLVPGVRRREVSYEQYF
TRBV15	once	TRBJ1-5	NA	TGTGCCACCAGCAGAGATCTAGGTTGGGATCAGCCCCAGCATTTT	CATSRDLGWDQPQHF
TRBV6-1	NA	TRBJ2-5	NA	TGTGCCAGCAGTGAGGAGACTGCATACTGGAACACGTTACTACAAGAGACCCAGTACTTC	CASSEETAYWNTLLQETQYF
TRBV5-1	NA	TRBJ2-7	TRBD1	TGCGCCAGCAGACCTGGACAGGGGGCCAACGAGCAGTACTTC	CASRPGQGANEQYF
TRBV28	NA	TRBJ2-3	TRBD2	TGTGCCAGCACCTATAGCGGGAGGGCAGATACGCAGTATTTT	CASTYSGRADTQYF
TRBV4-3	NA	TRBJ2-3	TRBD2	TGCGCCAGCAGCCAGGAATGGGGACTAGCGGGAGAAGGAAATACGCAGTATTTT	CASSQEWGLAGEGNTQYF
TRBV4-3	NA	TRBJ2-7	TRBD1	TGCGCCAGCAGCCCTGAACTGACAGGGGGCGAGTCCCTCTACGAGCAGTACTTC	CASSPELTGGESLYEQYF
TRBV5-1	once	TRBJ2-2	TRBD1	TGCGCCAGCAGCTTGCCTACTCACAGGGGGCGCCGCGGGGAGCTGTTTTTT	CASSLPTHRGRRGELFF
TRBV4-3	NA	TRBJ2-7	TRBD1	TGCGCCAGCAGCCAAATCTGGGACAGGGGGTACGAGCAGTACTTC	CASSQIWDRGYEQYF
TRBV9	NA	TRBJ1-4	TRBD1	TGTGCCAGCAGCACACAGGGGGCGACGGATGAAAAACTGTTTTTT	CASSTQGATDEKLFF
TRBV5-6	NA	TRBJ2-7	TRBD2	TGTGCCAGCAGCTTGGAAAGACCAGCTAGCGGGTCGAGCTCCTACGAGCAGTACTTC	CASSLERPASGSSSYEQYF
TRBV7-9	NA	TRBJ2-3	TRBD1	TGTGCCAGCAGCTTGGTAAGGGACAGGGTTGAGGATACGCAGTATTTT	CASSLVRDRVEDTQYF
TRBV28	NA	TRBJ2-7	TRBD2	TGTGCCAGCAGTCGGGGGACTAGAGGGAGGCCTAAAACCTACGAGCAGTACTTC	CASSRGTRGRPKTYEQYF
TRBV11-3	NA	TRBJ2-7	TRBD2	TGTGCCAGCAGCTTAGCGGCGGGAGCGGGATACGAGCAGTACTTC	CASSLAAGAGYEQYF
TRBV14	NA	TRBJ2-7	TRBD1	TGTGCCAGCAGCCCAGGGGTGAGACGAGGGGGCAGAAAAGAGCAGTACTTC	CASSPGVRRGGRKEQYF
TRBV5-3	once	TRBJ2-3	TRBD2	TGTGCCAGAAGCTTGGCCTCGGGACTAGCTAATACAGATACGCAGTATTTT	CARSLASGLANTDTQYF
TRBV7-6	few	TRBJ2-7	TRBD2	TGTGCCAGCAGCCCCGATGGGGGGGTGAGCTACGAGCAGTACTTC	CASSPDGGVSYEQYF
TRBV30	NA	TRBJ2-1	TRBD2	TGTGCCTGGAGTTCGCCGGGACTAGCGGGGTACAATGAGCAGTTCTTC	CAWSSPGLAGYNEQFF
TRBV6-6	NA	TRBJ1-1	NA	TGTGCCAGCAGCCCACCCCAAACTGGGAGTGGCACTGAAGCTTTCTTT	CASSPPQTGSGTEAFF
TRBV18	NA	TRBJ2-7	TRBD1	TGTGCCAGCTCACCATGGGACAGGACACTGCCTCACCACGAGCAGTACTTC	CASSPWDRTLPHHEQYF
TRBV27	NA	TRBJ2-7	NA	TGTGCCAGCAGTTTAAGGGGTGGCGAGCAGTACTTC	CASSLRGGEQYF
TRBV13	NA	TRBJ2-3	NA	TGTGCCAGCAGCTTAGCTCCTCGACTAGAGGTTCGGGCTGGCACAGATACGCAGTATTTT	CASSLAPRLEVRAGTDTQYF